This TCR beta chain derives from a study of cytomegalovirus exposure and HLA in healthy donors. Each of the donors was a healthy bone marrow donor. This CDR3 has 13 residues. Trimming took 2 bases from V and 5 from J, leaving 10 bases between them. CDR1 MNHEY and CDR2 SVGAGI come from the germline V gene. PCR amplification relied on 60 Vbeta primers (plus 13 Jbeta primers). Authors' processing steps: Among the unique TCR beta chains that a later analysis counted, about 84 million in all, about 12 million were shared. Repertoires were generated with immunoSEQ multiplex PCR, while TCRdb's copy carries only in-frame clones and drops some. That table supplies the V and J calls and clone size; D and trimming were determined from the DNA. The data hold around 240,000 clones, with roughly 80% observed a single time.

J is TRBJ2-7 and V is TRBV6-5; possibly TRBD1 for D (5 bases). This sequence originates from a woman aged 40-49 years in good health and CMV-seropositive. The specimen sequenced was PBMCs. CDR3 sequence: CASSYAGIDEQYF. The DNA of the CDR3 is TGTGCCAGCAGTTACGCAGGGATCGACGAGCAGTACTTC.